Detailed here is one T cell receptor beta chain. This record belongs to a study of blood T cell repertoires in COVID-19. Overall study context: Acute-phase and convalescent COVID-19 samples originated in the United States, Italy and Spain. PBMCs, B-cell-depleted T cells, or T cells provided the cDNA or gDNA that made up the material.

Per the study methods: Counts of nucleated cells, estimated from reference gene primer amplification, were obtained. Some clones are missing from TCRdb's copy, which holds only in-frame ones; the method was immunoSEQ multiplex PCR. The V and J calls and clone size are taken from that table; D and trimming were inferred from the DNA. The repertoire holds 80,000 to 95,000 clones, with around three quarters as singletons. The CDR3 has 19 residues. Germline CDR1 and CDR2: KGHSH and LQKENI. After removal of 6 bases from V and 7 bases from J, the junction contained 26 bases not matched to a gene. This TCR was sampled from a woman of 80 years or more with active or convalescent COVID-19. The chain is built from TRBV18 and TRBJ1-2; 7 nucleotides agree with TRBD1. The sample comprised peripheral blood. This chain's CDR3 is CASSESVISSGQSFSGYTF. For the CDR3, the DNA is TGTGCCAGCTCCGAATCCGTCATCTCCTCGGGACAGTCCTTCAGTGGCTACACCTTC.